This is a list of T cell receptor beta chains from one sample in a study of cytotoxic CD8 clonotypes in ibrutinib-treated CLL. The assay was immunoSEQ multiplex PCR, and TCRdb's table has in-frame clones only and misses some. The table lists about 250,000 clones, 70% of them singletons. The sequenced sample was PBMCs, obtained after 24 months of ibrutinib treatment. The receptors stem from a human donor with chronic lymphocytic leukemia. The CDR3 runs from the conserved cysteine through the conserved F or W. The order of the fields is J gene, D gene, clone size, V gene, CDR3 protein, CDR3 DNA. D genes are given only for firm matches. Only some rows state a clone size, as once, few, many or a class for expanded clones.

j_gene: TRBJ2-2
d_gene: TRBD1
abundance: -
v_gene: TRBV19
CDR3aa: CASTTHRGAQLMTNTGELFF
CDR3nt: TGTGCCAGTACCACACACAGGGGGGCGCAGTTGATGACGAACACCGGGGAGCTGTTTTTT

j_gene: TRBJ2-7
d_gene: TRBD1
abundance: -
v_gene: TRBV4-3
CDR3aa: CASSQDSVSDRVDEQYF
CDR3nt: TGCGCCAGCAGCCAAGATTCGGTGTCGGACAGGGTCGACGAGCAGTACTTC

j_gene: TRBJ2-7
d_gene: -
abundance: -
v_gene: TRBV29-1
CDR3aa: CSVVHSSYEQYF
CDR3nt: TGCAGCGTTGTGCACAGCTCCTACGAGCAGTACTTC

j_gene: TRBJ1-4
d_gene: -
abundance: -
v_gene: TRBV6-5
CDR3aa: CASSSDGRKGEKLFF
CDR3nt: TGTGCCAGCAGTTCGGACGGCCGGAAGGGTGAAAAACTGTTTTTT

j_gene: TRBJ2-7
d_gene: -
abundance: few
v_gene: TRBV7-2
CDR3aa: CASSIQVRKEDEQYF
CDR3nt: TGTGCCAGCAGCATACAGGTTCGTAAGGAGGACGAGCAGTACTTC

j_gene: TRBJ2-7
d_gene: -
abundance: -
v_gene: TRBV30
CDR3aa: CAWNPGGGYEQYF
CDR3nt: TGTGCCTGGAACCCAGGGGGAGGCTACGAGCAGTACTTC

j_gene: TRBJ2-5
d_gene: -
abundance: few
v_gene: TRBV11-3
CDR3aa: CASSFTGSGTQYF
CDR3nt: TGTGCCAGCAGCTTCACCGGGTCGGGGACCCAGTACTTC

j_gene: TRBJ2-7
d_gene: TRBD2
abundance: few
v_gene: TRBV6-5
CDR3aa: CASRTSGGTYEQYF
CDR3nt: TGTGCCAGCAGGACTAGCGGGGGGACCTACGAGCAGTACTTC

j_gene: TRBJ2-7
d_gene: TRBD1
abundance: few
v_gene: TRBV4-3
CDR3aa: CASSRDSPYEQYF
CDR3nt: TGCGCCAGCAGCCGGGACAGCCCCTACGAGCAGTACTTC

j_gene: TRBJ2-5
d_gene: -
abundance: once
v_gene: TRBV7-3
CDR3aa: CASSLGGNIGETQYF
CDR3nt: TGTGCCAGCAGCTTAGGCGGCAACATAGGGGAGACCCAGTACTTC

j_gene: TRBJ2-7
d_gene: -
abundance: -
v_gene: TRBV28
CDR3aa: CASTGGFQSFSEQYF
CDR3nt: TGTGCCAGCACCGGAGGGTTTCAATCCTTTAGCGAGCAGTACTTC

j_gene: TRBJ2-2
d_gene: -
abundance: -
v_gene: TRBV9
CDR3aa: CASSSRWAPGRLNTGELFF
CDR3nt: TGTGCCAGCAGCTCCCGCTGGGCGCCAGGACGTTTAAACACCGGGGAGCTGTTTTTT

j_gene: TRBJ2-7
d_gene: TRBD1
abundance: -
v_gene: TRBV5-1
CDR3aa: CASSLAPGTGYYEQYF
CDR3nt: TGCGCCAGCAGCTTGGCTCCCGGGACAGGGTACTACGAGCAGTACTTC

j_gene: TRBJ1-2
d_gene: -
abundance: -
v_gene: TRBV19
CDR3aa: CASSTSSSALWDGYTF
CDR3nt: TGTGCCAGTAGTACTTCGAGTAGCGCACTTTGGGATGGCTACACCTTC

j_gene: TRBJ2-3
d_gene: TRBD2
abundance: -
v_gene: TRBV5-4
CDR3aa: CASSPGLAVQVDTQYF
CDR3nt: TGTGCCAGCAGCCCAGGACTAGCGGTCCAGGTAGATACGCAGTATTTT

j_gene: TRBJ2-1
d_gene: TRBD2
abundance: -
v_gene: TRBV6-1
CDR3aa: CASSEVASSGSRGNEQFF
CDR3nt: TGTGCCAGCAGTGAAGTGGCGTCTAGCGGGAGCCGGGGGAATGAGCAGTTCTTC

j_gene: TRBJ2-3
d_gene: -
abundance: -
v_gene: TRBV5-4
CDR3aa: CASSLGGPSTDTQYF
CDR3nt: TGTGCCAGCAGCTTGGGTGGGCCAAGCACAGATACGCAGTATTTT

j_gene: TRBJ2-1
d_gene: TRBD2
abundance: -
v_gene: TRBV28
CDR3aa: CASSRRTSVVGGEQFF
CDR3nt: TGTGCCAGCAGTCGCCGGACTAGCGTCGTAGGTGGTGAGCAGTTCTTC

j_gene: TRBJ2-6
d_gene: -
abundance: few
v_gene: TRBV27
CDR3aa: CASTGGYSGANVLTF
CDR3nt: TGTGCCAGCACTGGGGGGTACTCTGGGGCCAACGTCCTGACTTTC

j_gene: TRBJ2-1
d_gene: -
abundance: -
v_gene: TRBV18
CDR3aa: CASSPRVGEGYNEQFF
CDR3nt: TGTGCCAGCTCACCCCGCGTTGGTGAGGGCTACAATGAGCAGTTCTTC

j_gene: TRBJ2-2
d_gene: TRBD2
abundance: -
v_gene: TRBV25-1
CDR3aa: CASSESLAGTGELFF
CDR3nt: TGTGCCAGCAGTGAATCACTAGCGGGCACCGGGGAGCTGTTTTTT

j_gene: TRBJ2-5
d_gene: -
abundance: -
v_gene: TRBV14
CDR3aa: CASSQEFLPETQYF
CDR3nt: TGTGCCAGCAGCCAAGAATTCTTGCCCGAGACCCAGTACTTC

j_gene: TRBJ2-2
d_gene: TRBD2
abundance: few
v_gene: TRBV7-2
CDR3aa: CASSRKGTSGTYTGELFF
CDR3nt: TGTGCCAGCAGCCGAAAAGGGACTAGCGGTACCTACACCGGGGAGCTGTTTTTT

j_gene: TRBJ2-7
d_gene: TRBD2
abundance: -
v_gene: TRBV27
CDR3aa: CASSQIRGEVEQYF
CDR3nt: TGTGCCAGCAGCCAGATCCGGGGGGAGGTCGAGCAGTACTTC

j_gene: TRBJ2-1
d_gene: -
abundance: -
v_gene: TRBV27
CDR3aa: CASSFRGTLNEQFF
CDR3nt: TGTGCCAGCAGTTTTAGGGGGACCCTCAATGAGCAGTTCTTC

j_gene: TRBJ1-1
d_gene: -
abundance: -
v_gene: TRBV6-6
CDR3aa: CASSTPGDLEAFF
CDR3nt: TGTGCCAGCAGCACTCCGGGGGACCTTGAAGCTTTCTTT

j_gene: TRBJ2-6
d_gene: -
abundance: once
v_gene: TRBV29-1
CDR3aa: CSVPAGSGANVLTF
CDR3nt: TGCAGCGTTCCTGCAGGGTCTGGGGCCAACGTCCTGACTTTC

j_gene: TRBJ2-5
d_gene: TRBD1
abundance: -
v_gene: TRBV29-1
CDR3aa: CSVVQGPEETQYF
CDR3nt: TGCAGCGTTGTACAGGGGCCGGAGGAGACCCAGTACTTC

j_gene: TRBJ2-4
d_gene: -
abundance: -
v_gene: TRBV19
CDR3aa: CASSIRRWQDGAKNIQYF
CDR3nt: TGTGCCAGTAGTATCCGGAGGTGGCAGGACGGAGCCAAAAACATTCAGTACTTC

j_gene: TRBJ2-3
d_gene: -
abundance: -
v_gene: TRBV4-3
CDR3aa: CASSQDLGITYTDTQYF
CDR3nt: TGCGCCAGCAGCCAAGATTTGGGGATTACGTACACAGATACGCAGTATTTT

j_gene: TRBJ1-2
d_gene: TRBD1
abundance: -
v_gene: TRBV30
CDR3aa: CAWKGQPGEGYTF
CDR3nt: TGTGCCTGGAAGGGACAGCCGGGAGAAGGCTACACCTTC

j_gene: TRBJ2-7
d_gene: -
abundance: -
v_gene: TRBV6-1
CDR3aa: CASFSLRQNDRNF
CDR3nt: TGTGCCAGCTTTTCGCTCCGACAAAACGATAGAAACTTC

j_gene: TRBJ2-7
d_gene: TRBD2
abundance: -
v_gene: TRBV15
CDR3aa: CATSRSVAGGDEQYF
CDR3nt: TGTGCCACCAGCAGATCCGTAGCGGGAGGGGACGAGCAGTACTTC

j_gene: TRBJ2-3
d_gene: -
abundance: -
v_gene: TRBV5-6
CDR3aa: CASSLGRWATDTQYF
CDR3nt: TGTGCCAGCAGCTTGGGACGTTGGGCCACAGATACGCAGTATTTT

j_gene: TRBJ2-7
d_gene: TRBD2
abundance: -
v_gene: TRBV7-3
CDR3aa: CASSLTAGNYEQYF
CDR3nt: TGTGCCAGCAGCCTCACAGCGGGGAACTACGAGCAGTACTTC

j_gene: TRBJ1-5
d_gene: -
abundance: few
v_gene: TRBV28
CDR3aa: CASGRDSNQPQHF
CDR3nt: TGTGCCAGCGGTCGCGATAGCAATCAGCCCCAGCATTTT